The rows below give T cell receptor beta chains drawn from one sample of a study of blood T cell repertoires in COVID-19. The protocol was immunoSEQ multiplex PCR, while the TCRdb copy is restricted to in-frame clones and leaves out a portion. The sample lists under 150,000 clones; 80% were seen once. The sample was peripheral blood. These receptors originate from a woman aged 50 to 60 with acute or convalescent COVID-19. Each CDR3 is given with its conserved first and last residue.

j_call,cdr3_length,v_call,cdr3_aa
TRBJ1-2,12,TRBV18,CASSPLREGYTF
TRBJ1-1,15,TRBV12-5,CASGLDSSLNTEAFF
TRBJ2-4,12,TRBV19,CASSIIGDIQYF
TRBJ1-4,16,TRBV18,CASSPEVLSSSEKLFF
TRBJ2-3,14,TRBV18,CASSATGFADTQYF
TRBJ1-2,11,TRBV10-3,CAIDQGGGYTF
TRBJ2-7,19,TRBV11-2,CASSLVPAPGTPYTYEQYF
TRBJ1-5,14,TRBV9,CASSIYEEGQPQHF
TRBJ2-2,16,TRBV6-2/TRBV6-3,CASSVAGVPNTGELFF
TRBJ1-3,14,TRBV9,CASSPGGAGNTIYF
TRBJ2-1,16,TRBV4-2,CASSQATGDGLNEQFF
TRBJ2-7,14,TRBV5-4,CASSNLEFDYEQYF